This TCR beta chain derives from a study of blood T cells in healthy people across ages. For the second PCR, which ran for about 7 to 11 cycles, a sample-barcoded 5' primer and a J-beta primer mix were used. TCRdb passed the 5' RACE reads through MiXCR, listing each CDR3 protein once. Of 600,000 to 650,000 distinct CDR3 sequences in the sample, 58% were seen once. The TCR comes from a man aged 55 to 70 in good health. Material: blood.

The CDR3 DNA follows: TGCGCCAGCAGCCAAGATTCGAGTAGCGGGGGGGTATCAGATACGCAGTATTTT. Protein: CASSQDSSSGGVSDTQYF. This chain uses TRBV4-1 with TRBJ2-3, with 11 bases lining up with TRBD2. The V gene end was trimmed by 0 bases and the J gene end by 4 bases; junction bases not matched to a gene: 9. This CDR3 comprises 18 residues. The germline V gene has CDR1 MGHRA and CDR2 YSYEKL.